This T cell receptor beta chain appears in the sequencing data of a study of blood T cell repertoires in COVID-19. In the study overall: Samples representing acute and convalescent COVID-19 were sourced from the United States, Italy and Spain. From T cells, B-cell-depleted T cells, or PBMCs came the material, which was cDNA or gDNA.

CDR1 LGHNA and CDR2 YNFKEQ come from the germline V gene. This CDR3 has 18 residues. Trimming cost V 0 bases and J 2 bases; bases outside gene matches: 6. The protocol was immunoSEQ multiplex PCR, while the TCRdb copy is restricted to in-frame clones and leaves out a portion. The sample holds approximately 90,000 clones; about 85% are singletons and the top ten take around an eighth. The chain carries TRBV4-2 and TRBJ2-1; 11 bases fit TRBD2. The sample taken for sequencing was peripheral blood. This TCR came from a human donor in a cohort sampled during active COVID-19. This CDR3 is CASSQDRGTSGAYNEQFF. The CDR3, as DNA: TGTGCCAGCAGCCAAGATCGGGGGACTAGCGGCGCCTACAATGAGCAGTTCTTC.